Listed here are 24 T cell receptor beta chains from one sample, sequenced in a study of blood T cells in healthy people across ages. PCR was performed a second time for about 6 to 11 cycles using a sample-barcoded 5' primer and a J-beta primer mix. TCRdb independently ran MiXCR on the 5' RACE reads; one entry per CDR3 protein. The table has hundreds of thousands of distinct CDR3 sequences, 56% seen once. What was sequenced was blood. The origin of the receptors is a man aged 40-55 years in good health.

A note on this clonotype: Given a much more abundant clone one base away, this may be a read error. In DNA form, the CDR3 reads TGTGCCAGCAGCCAAAGGCACGAGCAGTACTTC. Its translation is CASSQRHEQYF. The V call is TRBV13, the J call TRBJ2-5; no clear D gene. Gene TRBJ2-7 matches the end of the DNA better, so the J call may be wrong. The CDR3 length is 11 residues. Germline values: CDR1 PRHDT, CDR2 FYEKMQ (reference sequence).

The chain has TRBV4-2 and TRBJ2-3, with TRBD1 identical over 8 bases. CDR3 length: 16 amino acids. Germline V CDR1 and CDR2: LGHNA, YNFKEQ. J lost 4 bases, V lost 5 bases, and 11 bases had no gene match. CDR3 nucleotide sequence: TGTGCCAGCAGCTCCAAGCAGGGGGCCGGATCAGATACGCAGTATTTT. Its protein product is CASSSKQGAGSDTQYF.

This clonotype has only one observation. V gene TRBV7-2 combines with J gene TRBJ2-5; the match to TRBD2 covers 10 bases. The J call is doubtful: the DNA matches TRBJ2-7 better. The CDR3 contains 16 residues. Looked up from germline, CDR1 is SGHTA and CDR2 is FQGNSA. The CDR3, as DNA: TGTGCCAGCAGCCGCAGGGCCATAGCGGGAGGAGGCGAGCAGTACTTC. Protein product: CASSRRAIAGGGEQYF.

This chain joins TRBV29-1 and TRBJ2-5; D is perhaps TRBD1 (6 bases). This CDR3 has 12 residues. Trimming left V 6 bases short and J 4 bases short, with 12 bases between. In germline, CDR1 is SQVTM, CDR2 ANQGSEA. CDR3 region: CSVTTGGETQYF. CDR3 bases: TGCAGCGTAACGACAGGTGGAGAGACCCAGTACTTC.

In its sample, this clonotype was seen many times. The V call is TRBV29-1, the J call TRBJ2-7; D gene ambiguous. Germline CDR1 SQVTM, CDR2 ANQGSEA. V lost 4 bases and J 4 bases, leaving 8 bases between the germline ends. The CDR3 is made up of 11 amino acids. CDR3 sequence reads: CSVADGYEQYF. Here the CDR3 DNA reads TGCAGCGTTGCGGACGGGTACGAGCAGTACTTC.

CDR3 nucleotide sequence: TGTGCCAGCAGCTTAGTTGGGGCCGTCCTGACTTTC. It translates to CASSLVGAVLTF. The genes are TRBV7-9 and TRBJ2-6; tentative D call: TRBD1 (5 bases). The CDR3 totals 12 residues. The germline V gene has CDR1 SEHNR and CDR2 FQNEAQ (reference sequence). V gave up 1 base and J gave up 12 bases, with 7 bases separating them. Looking up the rest from reference TRBV7-9 and TRBJ2-6 gives the full variable domain: DTGVSQNPRHKITKRGQNVTFRCDPISEHNRLYWYRQTLGQGPEFLTYFQNEAQLEKSRLLSDRFSAERPKGSFSTLEIQRTEQGDSAMYLCASSLVGAVLTFGAGSRLTVL.

This clonotype has a handful of counts. The chain joins TRBV5-1 to TRBJ2-3; D gene uncertain. The V gene lost 8 bases and the J gene lost 1 base, with 14 bases spanning the gap. Per the germline V gene, CDR1 is SGHRS and CDR2 is YFSETQ. The CDR3 consists of 14 residues. The chain's CDR3 is CASGVVAGTDTQYF. CDR3 nucleotides: TGCGCCAGTGGGGTGGTCGCCGGCACAGATACGCAGTATTTT.

V and J are TRBV6-2 or TRBV6-3 and TRBJ1-1, with D possibly being TRBD1 (5 bases). V lost 4 bases to trimming and J lost 4 bases, with 10 bases between them. This CDR3 contains 13 residues. Per the germline V gene, CDR1 is MNHEY and CDR2 is SVGEGT. The CDR3 loop reads CASSFGGVTEAFF. DNA for the CDR3: TGTGCCAGCAGTTTCGGGGGTGTCACTGAAGCTTTCTTT.

The J gene is TRBJ1-2, the V gene TRBV7-9; 8 bases are a match to TRBD1. Unmatched junction bases numbered 11, after V lost 5 bases and J lost 6 bases. This CDR3 is built from 15 residues. The germline V gene has CDR1 SEHNR and CDR2 FQNEAQ (reference sequence). Here the CDR3 DNA reads TGTGCCAGCAGCCCTCCCCAGGGGGCGGCGAATGGCTACACCTTC. Translated: CASSPPQGAANGYTF.

J is TRBJ2-5 and V is TRBV11-3; 11 nucleotides match TRBD2. The DNA end is more similar to TRBJ2-7, so the J call may be wrong. CDR1 and CDR2 (germline): SGHNT, YENEEA. This CDR3 has 14 amino acids. The DNA for the CDR3 is TGTGCCAGCAGCTTTAGCGGGAGGGCCACCGAGCAGTACTTC. Encoded protein: CASSFSGRATEQYF.

This rearrangement joins TRBV2 to TRBJ2-1; D is possibly TRBD2 (7 bases). Germline CDR1 SNHLY, CDR2 FYNNEI. This CDR3 comprises 14 residues. V shed 11 bases and J shed 5 bases, with 19 bases lying between them. CDR3 region: CASIPGGRDNEQFF. As DNA, the CDR3 is TGTGCCTCCATACCCGGGGGGCGCGACAATGAGCAGTTCTTC.

The chain couples TRBV13 to TRBJ2-1; 10 nucleotides line up with TRBD2. V lost 5 bases and J lost 7; bases outside the gene matches: 11. The CDR3 is 16 amino acids. Germline V CDR1 and CDR2: PRHDT, FYEKMQ (reference sequence). CDR3 region: CASSPFASGSWNEQFF. Here the CDR3 DNA reads TGTGCCAGCAGCCCATTCGCTAGCGGGAGTTGGAATGAGCAGTTCTTC.

The chain combines TRBV5-1 with TRBJ2-7, with a tentative D call TRBD2 (5 bases). Germline V CDR1 and CDR2: SGHRS, YFSETQ. The CDR3 contains 16 residues. Trimming took off 2 bases at V and 3 bases at J, with 18 bases between the two ends. CDR3 in amino acids: CASSFGDPPEGYEQYF. CDR3 nucleotides: TGCGCCAGCAGCTTCGGAGACCCCCCTGAGGGCTACGAGCAGTACTTC.

Only a few counts were recorded for this clonotype. This chain joins TRBV4-1 and TRBJ2-7; 7 nucleotides align to TRBD2. Germline assignment: CDR1 MGHRA and CDR2 YSYEKL. The CDR3 is made up of 18 amino acids. V shed 1 base and J 3 bases; nucleotides not matched to a gene: 15. The CDR3 bases are TGCGCCAGCAGCCAAGGAATGACTAGCACCCGGGGTAGCTACGAGCAGTACTTC. Translation: CASSQGMTSTRGSYEQYF.

The chain uses TRBV5-1 and TRBJ1-2; the D gene is possibly TRBD1 (6 bases). This CDR3 is 14 amino acids long. In germline, CDR1 is SGHRS, CDR2 YFSETQ. V lost 3 bases, J lost 8 bases, and 17 bases lay in between. CDR3 bases: TGCGCCAGCAGCTCGGAACAGGGCTTTGAAGGCTACACCTTC. Encoded protein: CASSSEQGFEGYTF.

This clonotype was seen a single time. The chain uses TRBV9 and TRBJ2-3; 11 bases match TRBD1. With 0 bases clipped from V and 1 base from J, the junction kept 7 bases outside the gene matches. The CDR3 is made up of 18 amino acids. Germline V gives CDR1 SGDLS, CDR2 YYNGEE. The CDR3 region has the DNA TGTGCCAGCAGCGTAGTCGGAGGACAGGGGGCGCGCACAGATACGCAGTATTTT. This gives the protein CASSVVGGQGARTDTQYF.

This clonotype has a handful of counts. The V and J genes are TRBV7-2 and TRBJ2-1, with 14 bases aligning to TRBD2. J lost 8 bases, V lost 5 bases, and 8 bases had no gene match. CDR3 length equals 16 residues. Germline V gives CDR1 SGHTA, CDR2 FQGNSA. The CDR3 here is CASSQIPTSGGDEQFF. The DNA of the CDR3 is TGTGCCAGCAGCCAGATCCCGACTAGCGGGGGGGATGAGCAGTTCTTC.

The rearrangement uses TRBV30 and TRBJ2-3, with 9 bases aligning to TRBD2. Germline CDR1 reads GTSNPN; CDR2 reads SVGIG (reference sequence). The J segment lost 5 bases and the V segment lost 8 bases, leaving 5 bases of the junction unmatched. The CDR3 is 12 residues long. In DNA form, the CDR3 reads TGTGCCGTCCAGACTAGCGGAGATACGCAGTATTTT. This codes for CAVQTSGDTQYF.

Regarding this clonotype: A much larger clone differs by one base, so this may be a read error. This chain links TRBV4-1 with TRBJ2-5, with D perhaps matching TRBD1 or TRBD2 (5 bases each). Trimming pared 1 base from V and 11 bases from J, leaving 14 bases between. CDR3 length equals 13 residues. The germline V gene has CDR1 MGHRA and CDR2 YSYEKL. The CDR3 DNA reads as TGCGCCAGCAGCCAAGGCCCCCACTGGGGGCAGTACTTC. This sequence encodes CASSQGPHWGQYF.

This rearrangement joins TRBV28 to TRBJ2-4; D tentatively fits TRBD1 or TRBD2 (6 bases each). CDR1 is MDHEN and CDR2 is SYDVKM in the germline V gene. The CDR3 contains 16 residues. Trimming pared 8 bases from V and 1 base from J, leaving 18 bases between. The CDR3 reads CASLEGGQFAKNIQYF. Here the CDR3 DNA reads TGTGCCAGCCTAGAAGGGGGGCAGTTTGCCAAAAACATTCAGTACTTC.

The rearrangement links TRBV7-2 to TRBJ2-3; 11 bases are shared with TRBD2. Trimming cost V 5 bases and J 2 bases; bases outside gene matches: 12. Germline CDR1 reads SGHTA; CDR2 reads FQGNSA. The CDR3 is 18 residues long. The CDR3 coding sequence is TGTGCCAGCAGCACCCCTCCACGACTAGCGGGATCCACAGATACGCAGTATTTT. Translating gives CASSTPPRLAGSTDTQYF.

This clonotype occurred a few times. The chain uses TRBV4-1 and TRBJ2-5, with D possibly being TRBD1 or TRBD2 (5 bases each). The CDR3 runs to 15 residues. With 5 bases removed from V and 1 base from J, the gap between germline ends came to 14 bases. Germline V lookup: CDR1 MGHRA, CDR2 YSYEKL. The CDR3 protein is CASSSMGVRQETQYF. CDR3 DNA sequence: TGCGCCAGCAGCTCCATGGGGGTGCGCCAAGAGACCCAGTACTTC.

The chain links TRBV20-1 to TRBJ2-3, with 9 bases that match TRBD2. Trimming at V came to 3 bases and at J to 2 bases, leaving 6 bases not matched to a gene. Looked up from germline, CDR1 is DFQATT and CDR2 is SNEGSKA (reference sequence). The CDR3 runs 15 residues. The CDR3 DNA is TGCAGTGCTAGTATAGTAGCGGGGGACACAGATACGCAGTATTTT. This translates into CSASIVAGDTDTQYF.

In its sample, this clonotype was seen a few times. V usage is TRBV6-2 or TRBV6-3 and J usage is TRBJ1-4, with TRBD1 matching 11 bases. The V gene's germline CDR1 is MNHEY and CDR2 SVGEGT. After removal of 6 bases from V and 8 bases from J, the junction contained 11 bases not matched to a gene. The CDR3 has 16 amino acids. DNA for the CDR3: TGTGCCAGCAGCTATCCTACCGGGACAGGGGGAGAAAAACTGTTTTTT. Protein sequence: CASSYPTGTGGEKLFF.